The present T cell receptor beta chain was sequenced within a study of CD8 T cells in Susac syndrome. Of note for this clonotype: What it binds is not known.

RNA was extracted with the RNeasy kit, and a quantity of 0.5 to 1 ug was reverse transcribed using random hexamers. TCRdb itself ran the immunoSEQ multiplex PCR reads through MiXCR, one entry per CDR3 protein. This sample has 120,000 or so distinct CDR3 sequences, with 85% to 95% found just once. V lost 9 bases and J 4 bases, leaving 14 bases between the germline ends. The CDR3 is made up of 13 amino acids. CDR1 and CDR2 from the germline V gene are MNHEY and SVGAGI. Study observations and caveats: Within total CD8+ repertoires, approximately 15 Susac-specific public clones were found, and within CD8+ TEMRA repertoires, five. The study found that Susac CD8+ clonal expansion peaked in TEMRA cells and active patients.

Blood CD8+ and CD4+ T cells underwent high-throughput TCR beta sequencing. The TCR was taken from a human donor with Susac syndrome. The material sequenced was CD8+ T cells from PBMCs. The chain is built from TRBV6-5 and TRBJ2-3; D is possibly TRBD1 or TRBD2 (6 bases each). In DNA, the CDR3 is TGTGCCAGTGCCATGGGGGGCGCAGATACGCAGTATTTT. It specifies CASAMGGADTQYF.